Listed below are T cell receptor beta chains from one sample, sequenced in a study of CD4 T cells in relation to SARS-CoV-2 and coronaviruses. Clones were read by immunoSEQ multiplex PCR, and TCRdb kept only the in-frame ones, dropping some. The repertoire holds approximately 70,000 clones, with approximately 93% as singletons. Sequencing was done on a sample of naive CD4+ T cells from PBMCs. All receptors derive from a human donor in good health. Each CDR3 is given with its conserved first and last residue. The order of the fields is J gene, clone size, D gene, V gene, CDR3 protein, CDR3 DNA. D genes are given only for firm matches. The size of a clone is reported for some rows only, either as once, few or many, or as a class for expanded clones.

TRBJ2-5 | - | - | TRBV27 | CASRGSLGRQETQYF | TGTGCCAGCAGAGGTTCCCTGGGCCGGCAAGAGACCCAGTACTTC
TRBJ2-3 | - | - | TRBV10-1 | CASSETGEATDTQYF | TGCGCCAGCAGTGAAACGGGAGAGGCCACAGATACGCAGTATTTT
TRBJ2-7 | - | - | TRBV11-1 | CASSTGVLSYEQYF | TGTGCCAGCAGCACCGGGGTGCTCTCCTACGAGCAGTACTTC
TRBJ2-2 | - | TRBD2 | TRBV4-1 | CASSQRTRGHTGELFF | TGCGCCAGCAGCCAAAGGACTAGAGGTCACACCGGGGAGCTGTTTTTT
TRBJ2-7 | once | TRBD1 | TRBV7-3 | CASRWGQGVYYEQYF | TGTGCCAGCAGATGGGGACAGGGGGTTTACTACGAGCAGTACTTC
TRBJ2-5 | once | - | TRBV5-4 | CASSQDIGGETQYF | TGTGCCAGCAGCCAGGACATAGGGGGAGAGACCCAGTACTTC
TRBJ2-5 | - | - | TRBV14 | CASSQERDWGSPQYF | TGTGCCAGCAGCCAAGAGCGGGACTGGGGTTCGCCCCAGTACTTC
TRBJ2-3 | - | TRBD2 | TRBV5-1 | CASSYSPGAGGLDTQYF | TGCGCCAGCAGCTATAGCCCGGGGGCGGGAGGGCTCGATACGCAGTATTTT
TRBJ2-1 | - | - | TRBV9 | CASSPRGTGYNEQFF | TGTGCCAGCAGCCCCCGGGGGACTGGCTACAATGAGCAGTTCTTC
TRBJ2-7 | - | - | TRBV18 | CASSPERGFYEQYF | TGTGCCAGCTCACCCGAGCGAGGGTTCTACGAGCAGTACTTC
TRBJ2-7 | - | TRBD1 | TRBV7-9 | CASSIGQGAWEQYF | TGTGCCAGCAGCATAGGACAGGGGGCATGGGAGCAGTACTTC
TRBJ2-5 | - | - | TRBV24-1 | CATSEHQGYRETQYF | TGTGCCACCAGTGAACACCAGGGATATAGGGAGACCCAGTACTTC
TRBJ1-1 | - | - | TRBV24-1 | CATSDHTNRGVTEAFF | TGTGCCACCAGTGATCATACCAATCGGGGGGTCACTGAAGCTTTCTTT
TRBJ2-7 | - | - | TRBV19 | CASKARAGYEQYF | TGTGCCAGTAAAGCGAGGGCGGGCTACGAGCAGTACTTC
TRBJ2-5 | - | TRBD1 | TRBV9 | CASSVEGTGGETQYF | TGTGCCAGCAGCGTAGAGGGGACAGGGGGAGAGACCCAGTACTTC
TRBJ1-1 | - | TRBD1 | TRBV30 | CAWSDLTGGAGEAFF | TGTGCCTGGAGTGATTTGACAGGGGGCGCGGGAGAAGCTTTCTTT
TRBJ1-5 | - | - | TRBV4-3 | CASSQDWADQPQHF | TGCGCCAGCAGCCAAGATTGGGCTGATCAGCCCCAGCATTTT
TRBJ1-6 | once | - | TRBV18 | CASSPPGQEPLHF | TGTGCCAGCTCACCACCAGGGCAGGAACCCCTCCACTTT
TRBJ1-4 | once | TRBD1 | TRBV18 | CASSQGQAATNEKLFF | TGTGCCAGCTCACAAGGACAGGCCGCAACTAATGAAAAACTGTTTTTT
TRBJ2-5 | - | - | TRBV4-2 | CASSQVGEGETQYF | TGTGCCAGCAGCCAAGTCGGGGAAGGGGAGACCCAGTACTTC
TRBJ2-7 | - | - | TRBV7-8 | CASSVAGAYEQYF | TGTGCCAGCAGCGTGGCCGGGGCCTACGAGCAGTACTTC
TRBJ1-2 | - | - | TRBV19 | CASSDLNRGYTF | TGTGCCAGTAGTGATCTAAACAGAGGCTACACCTTC
TRBJ2-7 | - | TRBD1 | TRBV5-1 | CASSWDSSYEQYF | TGCGCCAGCTCGTGGGACAGTTCATACGAGCAGTACTTC
TRBJ2-3 | - | - | TRBV6-5 | CASRAMGGADTQYF | TGTGCCAGCAGGGCAATGGGTGGGGCAGATACGCAGTATTTT